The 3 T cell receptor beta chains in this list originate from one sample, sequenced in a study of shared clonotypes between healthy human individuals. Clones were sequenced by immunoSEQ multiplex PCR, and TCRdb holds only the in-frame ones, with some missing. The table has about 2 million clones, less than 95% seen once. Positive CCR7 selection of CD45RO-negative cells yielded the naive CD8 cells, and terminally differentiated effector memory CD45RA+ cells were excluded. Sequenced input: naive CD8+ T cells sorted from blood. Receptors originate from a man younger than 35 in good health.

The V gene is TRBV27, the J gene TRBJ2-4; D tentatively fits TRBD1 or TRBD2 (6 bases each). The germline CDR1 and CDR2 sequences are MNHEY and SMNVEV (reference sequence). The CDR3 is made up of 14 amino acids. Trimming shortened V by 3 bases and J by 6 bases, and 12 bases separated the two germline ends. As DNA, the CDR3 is TGTGCCAGCAGTTTGGGGGGCACCGGAAACATTCAGTACTTC. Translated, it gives CASSLGGTGNIQYF.

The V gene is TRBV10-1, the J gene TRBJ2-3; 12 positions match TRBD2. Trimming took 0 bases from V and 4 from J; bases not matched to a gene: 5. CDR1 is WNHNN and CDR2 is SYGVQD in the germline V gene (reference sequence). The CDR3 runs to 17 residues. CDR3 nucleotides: TGCGCCAGCAGTGAGTCGGCGCTAGCGGGAGGGGCAGATACGCAGTATTTT. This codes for CASSESALAGGADTQYF.

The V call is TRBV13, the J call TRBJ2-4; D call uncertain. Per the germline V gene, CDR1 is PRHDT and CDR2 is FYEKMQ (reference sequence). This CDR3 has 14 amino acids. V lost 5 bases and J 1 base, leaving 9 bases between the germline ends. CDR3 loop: CASSPEVAKNIQYF. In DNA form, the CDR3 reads TGTGCCAGCAGCCCTGAAGTCGCCAAAAACATTCAGTACTTC.